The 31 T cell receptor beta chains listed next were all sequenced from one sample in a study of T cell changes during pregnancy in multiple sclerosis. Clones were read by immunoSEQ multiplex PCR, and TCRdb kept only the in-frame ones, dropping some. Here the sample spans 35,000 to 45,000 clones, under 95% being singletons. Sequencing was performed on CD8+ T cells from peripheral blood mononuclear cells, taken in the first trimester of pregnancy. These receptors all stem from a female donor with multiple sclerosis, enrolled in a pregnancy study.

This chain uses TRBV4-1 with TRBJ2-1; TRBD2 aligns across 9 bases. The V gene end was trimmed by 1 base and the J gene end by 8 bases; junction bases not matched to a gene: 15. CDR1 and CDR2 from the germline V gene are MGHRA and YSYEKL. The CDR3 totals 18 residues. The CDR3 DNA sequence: TGCGCCAGCAGCCAAGTTTATAGCGGGGGAGGTTTAGGGCATGAGCAGTTCTTC. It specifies CASSQVYSGGGLGHEQFF.

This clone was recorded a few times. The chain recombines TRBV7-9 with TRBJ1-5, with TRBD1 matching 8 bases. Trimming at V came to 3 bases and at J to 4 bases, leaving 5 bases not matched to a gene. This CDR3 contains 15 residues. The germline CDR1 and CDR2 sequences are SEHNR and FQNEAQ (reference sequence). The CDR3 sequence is CASSFWTGRNQPQHF. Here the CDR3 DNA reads TGTGCCAGCAGCTTTTGGACAGGGAGGAATCAGCCCCAGCATTTT.

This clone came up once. CDR3 protein: CASSATPGHPSDEQFF. CDR3 bases: TGTGCCAGCAGTGCGACTCCGGGACACCCTTCGGATGAGCAGTTCTTC. The chain couples TRBV6-4 to TRBJ2-1; weak D call: TRBD1 (6 bases). This CDR3 is built from 16 residues. Trimming stripped 4 bases from V and 8 bases from J, with 21 bases between. From germline, CDR1 is MRHNA and CDR2 SNTAGT.

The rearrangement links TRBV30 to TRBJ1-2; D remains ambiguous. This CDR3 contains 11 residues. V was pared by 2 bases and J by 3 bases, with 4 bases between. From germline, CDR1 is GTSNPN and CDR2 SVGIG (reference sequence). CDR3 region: CAWSSDYGYTF. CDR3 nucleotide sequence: TGTGCCTGGAGTTCCGACTATGGCTACACCTTC.

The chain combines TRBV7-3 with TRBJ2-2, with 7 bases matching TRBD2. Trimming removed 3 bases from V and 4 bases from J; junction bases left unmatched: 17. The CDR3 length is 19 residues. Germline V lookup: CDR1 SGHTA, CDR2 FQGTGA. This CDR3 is CASSFRVLGRGSPTGELFF. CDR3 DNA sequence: TGTGCCAGCAGCTTTCGCGTGTTGGGGAGGGGTTCTCCCACCGGGGAGCTGTTTTTT.

The DNA of the CDR3 is TGTGCCAGCAGCTTAGCTCGGGGGGGGACCGGGGAGCTGTTTTTT. Its protein product is CASSLARGGTGELFF. The rearrangement uses TRBV11-3 and TRBJ2-2; 8 nucleotides align to TRBD2. V shed 1 base, J shed 5 bases, and the junction held 3 bases outside the gene matches. The germline V gene has CDR1 SGHNT and CDR2 YENEEA. This CDR3 has 15 residues. The entire variable domain, with the rest obtained from reference TRBV11-3 and TRBJ2-2, is as follows: EAGVVQSPRYKIIEKKQPVAFWCNPISGHNTLYWYLQNLGQGPELLIRYENEEAVDDSQLPKDRFSAERLKGVDSTLKIQPAELGDSAVYLCASSLARGGTGELFFGEGSRLTVL.

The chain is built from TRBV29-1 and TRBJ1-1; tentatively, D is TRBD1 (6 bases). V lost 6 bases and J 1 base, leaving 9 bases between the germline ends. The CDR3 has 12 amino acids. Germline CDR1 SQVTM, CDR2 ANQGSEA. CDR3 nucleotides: TGCAGCGTCGGACAGTGGAACACTGAAGCTTTCTTT. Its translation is CSVGQWNTEAFF.

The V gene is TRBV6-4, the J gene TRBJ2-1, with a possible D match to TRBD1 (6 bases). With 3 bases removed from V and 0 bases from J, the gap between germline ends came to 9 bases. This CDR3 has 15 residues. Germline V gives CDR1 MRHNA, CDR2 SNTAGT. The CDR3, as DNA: TGTGCCAGCAGTGAGTTAGGGGGCTCCTACAATGAGCAGTTCTTC. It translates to CASSELGGSYNEQFF.

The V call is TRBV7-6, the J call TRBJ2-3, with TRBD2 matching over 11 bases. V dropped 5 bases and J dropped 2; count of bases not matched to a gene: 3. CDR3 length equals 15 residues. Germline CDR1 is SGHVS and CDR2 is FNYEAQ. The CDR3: CASSPTSGATDTQYF. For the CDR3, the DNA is TGTGCCAGCAGCCCGACTAGCGGGGCCACAGATACGCAGTATTTT.

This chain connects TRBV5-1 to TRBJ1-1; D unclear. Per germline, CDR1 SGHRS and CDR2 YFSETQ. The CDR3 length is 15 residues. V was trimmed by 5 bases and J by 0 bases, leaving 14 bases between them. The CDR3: CASSLMEGMNTEAFF. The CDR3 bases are TGCGCCAGCAGTCTAATGGAGGGAATGAACACTGAAGCTTTCTTT.

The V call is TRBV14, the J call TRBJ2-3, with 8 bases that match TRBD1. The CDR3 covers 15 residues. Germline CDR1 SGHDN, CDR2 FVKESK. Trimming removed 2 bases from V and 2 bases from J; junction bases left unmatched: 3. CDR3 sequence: CASSQQQGVTDTQYF. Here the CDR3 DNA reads TGTGCCAGCAGCCAACAACAGGGGGTCACAGATACGCAGTATTTT.

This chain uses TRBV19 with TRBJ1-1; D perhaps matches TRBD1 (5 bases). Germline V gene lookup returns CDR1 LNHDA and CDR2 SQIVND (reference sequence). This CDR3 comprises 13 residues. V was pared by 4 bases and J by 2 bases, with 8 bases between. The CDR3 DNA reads TGTGCCAGTAGTAAAGGGGTAAACACTGAAGCTTTCTTT. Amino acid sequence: CASSKGVNTEAFF.

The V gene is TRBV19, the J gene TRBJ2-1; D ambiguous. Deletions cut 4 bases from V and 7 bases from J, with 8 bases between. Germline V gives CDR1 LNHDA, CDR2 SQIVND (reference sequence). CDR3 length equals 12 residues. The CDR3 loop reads CASSTIPNEQFF. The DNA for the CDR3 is TGTGCCAGTAGTACCATTCCAAATGAGCAGTTCTTC.

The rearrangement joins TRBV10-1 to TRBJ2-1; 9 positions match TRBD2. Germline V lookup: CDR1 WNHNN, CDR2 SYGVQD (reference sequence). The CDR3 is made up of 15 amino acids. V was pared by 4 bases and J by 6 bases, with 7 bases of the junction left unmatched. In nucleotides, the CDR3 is TGCGCCAGCAGTGCTGGCGGGGGGGCCTTCAATGAGCAGTTCTTC. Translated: CASSAGGGAFNEQFF.

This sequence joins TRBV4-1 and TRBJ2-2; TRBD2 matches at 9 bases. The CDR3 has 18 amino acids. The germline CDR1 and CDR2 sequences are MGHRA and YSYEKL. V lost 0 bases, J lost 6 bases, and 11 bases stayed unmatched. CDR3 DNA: TGCGCCAGCAGCCAAGATACAACAGCGGGGGGCGTCGCCGGGGAGCTGTTTTTT. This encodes CASSQDTTAGGVAGELFF.

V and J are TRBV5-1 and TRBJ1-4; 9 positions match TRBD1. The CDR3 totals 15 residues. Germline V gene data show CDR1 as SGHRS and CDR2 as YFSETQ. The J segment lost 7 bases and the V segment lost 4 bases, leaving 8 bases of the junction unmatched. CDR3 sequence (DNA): TGCGCCAGCAGCCAGTTACAGGGGGCGCCTGAAAAACTGTTTTTT. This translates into CASSQLQGAPEKLFF.

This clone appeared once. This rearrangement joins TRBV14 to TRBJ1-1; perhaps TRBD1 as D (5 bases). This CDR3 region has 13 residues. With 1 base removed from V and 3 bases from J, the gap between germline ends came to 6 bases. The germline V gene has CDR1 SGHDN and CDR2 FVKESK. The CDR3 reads CASSQAGYTEAFF. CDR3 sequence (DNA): TGTGCCAGCAGCCAAGCAGGGTACACTGAAGCTTTCTTT.

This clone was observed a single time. CDR3 sequence reads: CASSAITGTSESEQYF. DNA for the CDR3: TGTGCCAGCAGTGCTATAACCGGGACTAGCGAGTCCGAGCAGTACTTC. V gene TRBV6-6 combines with J gene TRBJ2-7, with 10 bases that match TRBD2. The J segment lost 6 bases and the V segment lost 5 bases, leaving 13 bases of the junction unmatched. Per the germline V gene, CDR1 is MNHNY and CDR2 is SVGAGI (reference sequence). The CDR3 spans 16 residues.

The CDR3 nucleotides are TGTGCCAGCAGCCCATACTTTGGACAGGGGGAGGACAATGAGCAGTTCTTC. Amino acids: CASSPYFGQGEDNEQFF. The chain uses TRBV11-3 and TRBJ2-1; 10 bases fit TRBD1. The CDR3 totals 17 residues. J was trimmed by 5 bases and V by 5 bases; bases with no gene match: 12. Looked up from germline, CDR1 is SGHNT and CDR2 is YENEEA.

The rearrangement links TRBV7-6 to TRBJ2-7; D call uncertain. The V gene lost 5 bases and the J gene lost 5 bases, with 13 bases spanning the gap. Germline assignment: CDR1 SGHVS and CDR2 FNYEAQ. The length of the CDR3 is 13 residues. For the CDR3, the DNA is TGTGCCAGCAGCACATTCATAGCTGACGAGCAGTACTTC. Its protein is CASSTFIADEQYF.

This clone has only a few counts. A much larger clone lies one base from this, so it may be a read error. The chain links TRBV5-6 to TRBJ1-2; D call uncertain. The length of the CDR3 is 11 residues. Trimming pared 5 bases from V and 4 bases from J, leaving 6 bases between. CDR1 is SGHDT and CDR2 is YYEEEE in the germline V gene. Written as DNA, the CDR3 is TGTGCCAGCAGTCACAGCTATGGCTACACCTTC. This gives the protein CASSHSYGYTF.

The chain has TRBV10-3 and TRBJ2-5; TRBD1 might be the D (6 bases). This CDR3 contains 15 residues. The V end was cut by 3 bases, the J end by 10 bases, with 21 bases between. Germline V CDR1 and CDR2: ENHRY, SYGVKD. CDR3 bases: TGTGCCATCAGTGATGGGTTGGTTACAGGGACGGGCCAGTACTTC. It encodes CAISDGLVTGTGQYF.

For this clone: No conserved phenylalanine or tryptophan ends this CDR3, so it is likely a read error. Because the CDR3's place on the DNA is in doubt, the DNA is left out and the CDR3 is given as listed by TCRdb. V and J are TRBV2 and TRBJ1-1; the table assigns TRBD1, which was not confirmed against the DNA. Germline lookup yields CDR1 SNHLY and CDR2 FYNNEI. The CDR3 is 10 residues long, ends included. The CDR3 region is CASRGTAEGV.

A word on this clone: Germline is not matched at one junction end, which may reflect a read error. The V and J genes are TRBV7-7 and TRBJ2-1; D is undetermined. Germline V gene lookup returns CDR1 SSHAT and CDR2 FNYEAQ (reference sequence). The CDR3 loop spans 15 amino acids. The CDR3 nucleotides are TGTGCTAGCAGCTTAGCCCCAGTGGCAGTCAATGAGCAGTTCTTC. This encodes CASSLAPVAVNEQFF.

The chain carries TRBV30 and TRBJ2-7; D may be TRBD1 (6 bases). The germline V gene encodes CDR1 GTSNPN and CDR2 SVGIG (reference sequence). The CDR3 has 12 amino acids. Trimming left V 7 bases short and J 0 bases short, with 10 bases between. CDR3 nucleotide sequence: TGTGCCTCCAGGGGAAACTCCTACGAGCAGTACTTC. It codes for CASRGNSYEQYF.

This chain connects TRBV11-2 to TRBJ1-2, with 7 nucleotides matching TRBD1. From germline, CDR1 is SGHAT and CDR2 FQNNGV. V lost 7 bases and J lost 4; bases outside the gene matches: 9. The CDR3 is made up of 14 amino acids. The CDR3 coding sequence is TGTGCCAGCAACACCTCACCAGGGGGCTATGGCTACACCTTC. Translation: CASNTSPGGYGYTF.

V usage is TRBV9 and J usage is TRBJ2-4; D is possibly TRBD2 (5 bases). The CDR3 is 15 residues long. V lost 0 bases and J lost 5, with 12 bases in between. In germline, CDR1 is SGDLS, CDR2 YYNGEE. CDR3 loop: CASSVEAAGENIQYF. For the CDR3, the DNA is TGTGCCAGCAGCGTAGAGGCCGCCGGGGAAAACATTCAGTACTTC.

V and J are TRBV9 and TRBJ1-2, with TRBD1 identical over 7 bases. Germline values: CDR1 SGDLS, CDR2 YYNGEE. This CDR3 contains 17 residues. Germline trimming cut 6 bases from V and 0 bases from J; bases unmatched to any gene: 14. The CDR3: CASNSSRDRGANYGYTF. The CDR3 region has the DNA TGTGCCAGCAACTCATCCCGGGACAGAGGGGCTAACTATGGCTACACCTTC.

In DNA, the CDR3 is TGTGCCAGCAGCGTAGGAGGGGGCCTTGACACCGGGGAGCTGTTTTTT. This codes for CASSVGGGLDTGELFF. This chain uses TRBV9 with TRBJ2-2, with 7 bases that match TRBD1. Germline V gives CDR1 SGDLS, CDR2 YYNGEE. The CDR3 contains 16 residues. V trimming: 0 bases; J trimming: 3 bases; junction bases outside the gene matches: 5.

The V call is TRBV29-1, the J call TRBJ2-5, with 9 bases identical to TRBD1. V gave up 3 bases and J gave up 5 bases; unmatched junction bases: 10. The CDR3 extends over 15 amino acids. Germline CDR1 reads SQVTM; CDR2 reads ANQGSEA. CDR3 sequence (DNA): TGCAGCGTTGACCTACAGGGGGCGGTCGGGGAGACCCAGTACTTC. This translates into CSVDLQGAVGETQYF.

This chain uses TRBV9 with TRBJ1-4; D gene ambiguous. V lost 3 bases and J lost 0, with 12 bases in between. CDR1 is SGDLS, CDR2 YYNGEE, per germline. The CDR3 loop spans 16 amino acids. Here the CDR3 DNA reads TGTGCCAGCAGCGACTCAAGGGAGGCAACTAATGAAAAACTGTTTTTT. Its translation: CASSDSREATNEKLFF.